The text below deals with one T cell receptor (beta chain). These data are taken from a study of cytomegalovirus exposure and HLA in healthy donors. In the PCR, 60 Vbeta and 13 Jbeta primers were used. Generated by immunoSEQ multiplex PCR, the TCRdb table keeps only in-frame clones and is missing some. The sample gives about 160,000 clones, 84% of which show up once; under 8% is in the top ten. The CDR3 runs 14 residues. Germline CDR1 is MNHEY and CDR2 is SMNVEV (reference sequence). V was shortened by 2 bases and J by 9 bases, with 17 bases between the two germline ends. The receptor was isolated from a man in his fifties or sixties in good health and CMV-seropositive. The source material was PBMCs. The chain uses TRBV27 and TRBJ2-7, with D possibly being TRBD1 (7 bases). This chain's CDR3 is CASSLGGGQVGQYF. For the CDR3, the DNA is TGTGCCAGCAGTTTAGGGGGAGGACAGGTCGGGCAGTACTTC.